This TCR beta chain was found in a study of blood T cells in healthy people across ages. Study details: Template switching captured about one barcoded beta molecule per two T cells. Whole-study results and caveats: Naive CD4+ cells and diversity were both higher in long-lived donors than in aged donors.

CDR1 is LNHNV, CDR2 YYDKDF, per germline (reference sequence). This CDR3 spans 14 amino acids. This clonotype has only a few counts. What it binds is not known. The second PCR ran roughly 7 to 12 cycles with a sample-barcoded 5' primer and J-beta primers. Every single cDNA molecule received a tag from a template-switch adaptor with 12 random nucleotides. One entry per CDR3 protein, called by TCRdb with MiXCR from the 5' RACE reads. The data show about 760,000 distinct CDR3 sequences, roughly 25% seen once. A further study also used this sample, focusing on T cells of mothers and their children. That publication notes: cDNA synthesis used all extracted RNA, 1.5 ug per 15 ul.

The chain is built from TRBV15 and TRBJ2-1, with 8 bases matching TRBD2. The J call may not be correct, given that the DNA end is closer to TRBJ2-7. The clonotype originates from a boy under 18 in good health. The sequencing sample was made of blood. CDR3 nucleotides: TGTGCCACCAGCAGGGCGGGAGGTACCTACGAGCAGTACTTC. It codes for CATSRAGGTYEQYF.